This T cell receptor beta chain was captured in a study of blood T cell repertoires in COVID-19. The assay was immunoSEQ multiplex PCR, and TCRdb's table has in-frame clones only and misses some. The sample lists under 250,000 clones, about 86% occurring once. The CDR3 runs 16 residues. Germline lookup yields CDR1 SNHLY and CDR2 FYNNEI. J gave up 4 bases and V 4 bases, and 7 bases lay outside the gene matches. This clone was seen only once. The chain has TRBV2 and TRBJ1-6; 7 positions match TRBD1. Sequenced sample: peripheral blood. The TCR comes from a woman in her twenties or thirties who had recovered from COVID-19. The CDR3 region is CASSGTGDSYNSPLHF. Written as DNA, the CDR3 is TGTGCCAGCAGTGGGACTGGGGACAGTTATAATTCACCCCTCCACTTT.